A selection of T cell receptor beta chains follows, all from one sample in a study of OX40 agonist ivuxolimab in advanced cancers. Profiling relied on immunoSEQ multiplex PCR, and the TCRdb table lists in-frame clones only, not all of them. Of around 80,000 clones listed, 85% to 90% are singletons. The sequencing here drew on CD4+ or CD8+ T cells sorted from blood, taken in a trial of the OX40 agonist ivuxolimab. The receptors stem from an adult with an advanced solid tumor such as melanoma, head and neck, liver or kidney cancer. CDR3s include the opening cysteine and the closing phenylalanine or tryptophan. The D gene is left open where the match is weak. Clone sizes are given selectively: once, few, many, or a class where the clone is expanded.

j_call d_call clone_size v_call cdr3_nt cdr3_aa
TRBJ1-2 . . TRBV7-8 TGTGCCAGCAGCTTAGCGGCGGGGAGCTATGGCTACACCTTC CASSLAAGSYGYTF
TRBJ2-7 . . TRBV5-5 TGTGCCAGCAGCCCCCTACTTTCAGGGTCCTACGAGCAGTACTTC CASSPLLSGSYEQYF
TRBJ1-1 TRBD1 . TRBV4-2 TGTGCCAGCAGCCTAACGGACAGGGACACTGAAGCTTTCTTT CASSLTDRDTEAFF
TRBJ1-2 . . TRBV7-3 TGTGCCAGCAGCCCCCCGGGGGTAACTAACTATGGCTACACCTTC CASSPPGVTNYGYTF
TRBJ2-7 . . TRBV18 TGTGCCAGCTCACCACAGAGACAGAGCTCCTACGAGCAGTACTTC CASSPQRQSSYEQYF
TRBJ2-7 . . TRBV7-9 TGTGCCAGCAGCTTAGCGGGACGCTACGAGCAGTACTTC CASSLAGRYEQYF
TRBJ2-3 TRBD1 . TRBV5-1 TGCGCCAGCAGCGAAACCGGGACAGGGAGTTCCGATACGCAGTATTTT CASSETGTGSSDTQYF
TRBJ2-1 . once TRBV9 TGTGCCAGCAGCCTACTGGCCTGGAGAGGACCCAGAACTAACTACAATGAGCAGTTCTTC CASSLLAWRGPRTNYNEQFF
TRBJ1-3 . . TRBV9 TGTGCCAGCAGCGTAGACCAGAGCTCTGGAAACACCATATATTTT CASSVDQSSGNTIYF
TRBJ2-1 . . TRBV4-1 TGCGCCAGCAGCCCCCACTGGGACCCGGATCTGGATGAGCAGTTCTTC CASSPHWDPDLDEQFF
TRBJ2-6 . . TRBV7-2 TGTGCCAGCAGCCATTCAGGGGTCGGAACTTTC CASSHSGVGTF
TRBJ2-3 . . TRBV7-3 TGTGCCAGCAGCTGGACAGTTAGCACAGATACGCAGTATTTT CASSWTVSTDTQYF
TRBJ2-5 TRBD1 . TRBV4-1 TGCGCCAGCAGCCCCCGTGGGACAGTTCAAGTGGAGACCCAGTACTTC CASSPRGTVQVETQYF
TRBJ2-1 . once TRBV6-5 TGTGCCAGCAGAAGAGGGAGACCCCACAATGAGCAGTTCTTC CASRRGRPHNEQFF
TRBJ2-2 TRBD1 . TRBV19 TGTGCCAGTAGCGATCCGGGACAGGTGAACACCGGGGAGCTGTTTTTT CASSDPGQVNTGELFF
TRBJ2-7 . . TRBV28 TGTGCCAGCAGTTTTGGCAGAAGCTACGAGCAGTACTTC CASSFGRSYEQYF
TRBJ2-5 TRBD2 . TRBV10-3 TGTGCCATCAGTGAGTCAGCGGCTAGCGGGGGAGAGACCCAGTACTTC CAISESAASGGETQYF
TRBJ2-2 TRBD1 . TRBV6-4 TGTGCCAGCAGTGACTCCCAGGGGGCCGGCGGGGAGCTGTTTTTT CASSDSQGAGGELFF